These T cell receptor beta chains were read from a single sample in a study of Ad26.COV2.S vaccination and SARS-CoV-2 variants. The data were produced by immunoSEQ multiplex PCR, yet TCRdb's version contains in-frame clones alone and is incomplete. Among a few hundred thousand clones, 90% were seen once, and the ten largest hold about 5%. Here the sequenced sample was peripheral blood, taken in a trial of Ad26.COV2.S vaccine versus placebo. These receptors came from a person between 18 and 59 years old who received the Ad26.COV2.S COVID-19 vaccine or a placebo. CDR3s include the opening cysteine and the closing phenylalanine or tryptophan. D genes are given only for firm matches. Size tells how often a clone was seen (once, few, many) or the class of an expanded clone, and some rows leave it out.

clone_size: NA
v_call: TRBV6-2/TRBV6-3
d_call: NA
j_call: TRBJ2-6
cdr3_nt: TGTGCCAGCAGTTCACTCAGCTCTGGGGCCAACGTCCTGACTTTC
cdr3_aa: CASSSLSSGANVLTF

clone_size: NA
v_call: TRBV5-8
d_call: NA
j_call: TRBJ2-2
cdr3_nt: TGTGCCAGCAGCACCGGGACCGTGAACACCGGGGAGCTGTTTTTT
cdr3_aa: CASSTGTVNTGELFF

clone_size: NA
v_call: TRBV5-6
d_call: TRBD2
j_call: TRBJ2-1
cdr3_nt: TGTGCCAGGGTACGGTCAGCGGGATCCAACGATGAGCAGTTCTTC
cdr3_aa: CARVRSAGSNDEQFF

clone_size: NA
v_call: TRBV6-6
d_call: NA
j_call: TRBJ2-2
cdr3_nt: TGTGCCAGCCTGCGGGGTCACACCGGGGAGCTGTTTTTT
cdr3_aa: CASLRGHTGELFF

clone_size: NA
v_call: TRBV2
d_call: NA
j_call: TRBJ2-7
cdr3_nt: TGTGCCAGCAGCCCAGGTCCGACGAGGGTGTCCTGGGACCCCACCGAGCAGTACTTC
cdr3_aa: CASSPGPTRVSWDPTEQYF

clone_size: few
v_call: TRBV7-2
d_call: NA
j_call: TRBJ2-1
cdr3_nt: TGTGCCAGCAGCTTAAGGGGGTCCGACAATGAGCAGTTCTTC
cdr3_aa: CASSLRGSDNEQFF

clone_size: NA
v_call: TRBV5-5
d_call: NA
j_call: TRBJ2-5
cdr3_nt: TGTGCCAGCAGCTCCGGTTATCTTGGGGGTACCAACCAAGAGACCCAGTACTTC
cdr3_aa: CASSSGYLGGTNQETQYF

clone_size: NA
v_call: TRBV27
d_call: TRBD1
j_call: TRBJ2-2
cdr3_nt: TGTGCCAGCAGCCTGGACAGGTTCGGGACCGGGGAGCTGTTTTTT
cdr3_aa: CASSLDRFGTGELFF

clone_size: NA
v_call: TRBV4-1
d_call: TRBD1
j_call: TRBJ2-5
cdr3_nt: TGCGCCAGCAGCCCTTTCGACAGGGGGTTTGGAGAGACCCAGTACTTC
cdr3_aa: CASSPFDRGFGETQYF

clone_size: NA
v_call: TRBV7-2
d_call: NA
j_call: TRBJ2-7
cdr3_nt: TGTGCCAGCAGCCCGTCCTACGAGCAGTACTTC
cdr3_aa: CASSPSYEQYF

clone_size: NA
v_call: TRBV7-9
d_call: TRBD2
j_call: TRBJ2-3
cdr3_nt: TGTGCCAGCAGCTGGCCCCTAACTAGCGGGGGGCCTAGCACAGATACGCAGTATTTT
cdr3_aa: CASSWPLTSGGPSTDTQYF

clone_size: NA
v_call: TRBV12-3/TRBV12-4
d_call: NA
j_call: TRBJ2-2
cdr3_nt: TGTGCCAGCAGTTTAAGGGGGGCCGGGGAGCTGTTTTTT
cdr3_aa: CASSLRGAGELFF

clone_size: NA
v_call: TRBV19
d_call: NA
j_call: TRBJ2-5
cdr3_nt: TGTGCCAGTAGTATATTGGGGACTCTCCCCCAAGAGACCCAGTACTTC
cdr3_aa: CASSILGTLPQETQYF

clone_size: NA
v_call: TRBV5-1
d_call: NA
j_call: TRBJ1-4
cdr3_nt: TGCGCCAGCAGCTTGGCCGAGCGGGGGATTAATGAAAAACTGTTTTTT
cdr3_aa: CASSLAERGINEKLFF

clone_size: NA
v_call: TRBV20-1
d_call: NA
j_call: TRBJ1-1
cdr3_nt: TGCAGTGCTAGTAGACGGCTGAACACTGAAGCTTTCTTT
cdr3_aa: CSASRRLNTEAFF

clone_size: NA
v_call: TRBV19
d_call: TRBD1
j_call: TRBJ1-4
cdr3_nt: TGTGCCAGTAGACGGGACAGGGAAGAAAAACTGTTTTTT
cdr3_aa: CASRRDREEKLFF

clone_size: NA
v_call: TRBV20-1
d_call: TRBD2
j_call: TRBJ2-3
cdr3_nt: TGCAGTGCTAGTTTTCTAGCGGGGGGATTATCGGTAGATACGCAGTATTTT
cdr3_aa: CSASFLAGGLSVDTQYF

clone_size: NA
v_call: TRBV7-9
d_call: NA
j_call: TRBJ2-2
cdr3_nt: TGTGCCAGCAGCCCGCCTGAGGGGGGGCGGACCGGGGAGCTGTTTTTT
cdr3_aa: CASSPPEGGRTGELFF

clone_size: NA
v_call: TRBV27
d_call: NA
j_call: TRBJ1-2
cdr3_nt: TGTGCCAGCAGTTTACTAGGGATCGGGGCCTATAACTATGGCTACACCTTC
cdr3_aa: CASSLLGIGAYNYGYTF

clone_size: NA
v_call: TRBV7-2
d_call: NA
j_call: TRBJ1-6
cdr3_nt: TGTGCCAGCAGCTTACTCGCAGCCATTCTAGATTCACCCCTCCACTTT
cdr3_aa: CASSLLAAILDSPLHF

clone_size: NA
v_call: TRBV7-8
d_call: TRBD1
j_call: TRBJ1-1
cdr3_nt: TGTGCCAGCAGCCTCCTGACAGGGCCCGGACTTGAAGCTTTCTTT
cdr3_aa: CASSLLTGPGLEAFF

clone_size: NA
v_call: TRBV5-4
d_call: NA
j_call: TRBJ1-6
cdr3_nt: TGTGCCAGCAGCTCGGGACGGAATTCACCCCTCCACTTT
cdr3_aa: CASSSGRNSPLHF

clone_size: few
v_call: TRBV5-1
d_call: NA
j_call: TRBJ1-6
cdr3_nt: TGCGCCACCAAATCACAGGATTCACCCCTCCACTTT
cdr3_aa: CATKSQDSPLHF

clone_size: NA
v_call: TRBV7-9
d_call: NA
j_call: TRBJ1-2
cdr3_nt: TGTGCCACCCTTAAGCCGGCCAGCGATGGCTACACCTTC
cdr3_aa: CATLKPASDGYTF

clone_size: NA
v_call: TRBV20-1
d_call: NA
j_call: TRBJ1-1
cdr3_nt: TGCAGTGCCATTGACCGCACTGAAGCTTTCTTT
cdr3_aa: CSAIDRTEAFF

clone_size: NA
v_call: TRBV13
d_call: NA
j_call: TRBJ2-5
cdr3_nt: TGTGCCAGCAGCTTACAGGAATCCTGGAGGCAAGAGACCCAGTACTTC
cdr3_aa: CASSLQESWRQETQYF

clone_size: NA
v_call: TRBV5-6
d_call: NA
j_call: TRBJ1-1
cdr3_nt: TGTGCCAGCAGCTTGGGGCCCAGGCCTGAAGCTTTCTTT
cdr3_aa: CASSLGPRPEAFF

clone_size: NA
v_call: TRBV2
d_call: NA
j_call: TRBJ1-2
cdr3_nt: TGTGCCAGCAGTAACCTACAGGGAGAAGGGTATGGCTACACCTTC
cdr3_aa: CASSNLQGEGYGYTF

clone_size: NA
v_call: TRBV2
d_call: NA
j_call: TRBJ1-1
cdr3_nt: TGTGCCAGCATGGAGGTTTATGAGACTGAAGCTTTCTTT
cdr3_aa: CASMEVYETEAFF

clone_size: NA
v_call: TRBV27
d_call: TRBD2
j_call: TRBJ2-3
cdr3_nt: TGTGCCAGCCGGAAAGCGGGGGGGCTTAGAGATACGCAGTATTTT
cdr3_aa: CASRKAGGLRDTQYF

clone_size: NA
v_call: TRBV3-1/TRBV3-2
d_call: TRBD2
j_call: TRBJ2-5
cdr3_nt: TGTGCCAGCAGCCCTCCGGGCGGGGGATTGAAGACCCAGTACTTC
cdr3_aa: CASSPPGGGLKTQYF

clone_size: NA
v_call: TRBV6-2/TRBV6-3
d_call: NA
j_call: TRBJ2-5
cdr3_nt: TGTGCCAGCAGCCATTACGCGGGACAGAAAGAGACCCAGTACTTC
cdr3_aa: CASSHYAGQKETQYF

clone_size: NA
v_call: TRBV18
d_call: TRBD2
j_call: TRBJ2-7
cdr3_nt: TGTGCCAGCTCATCTTCTTCGACTAGCGGAATCCTATTT
cdr3_aa: CASSSSSTSGILF

clone_size: NA
v_call: TRBV18
d_call: TRBD2
j_call: TRBJ2-5
cdr3_nt: TGTGCCAGCTCACCTCCGGGACTAGCGGGACCGGACCAAGAGACCCAGTACTTC
cdr3_aa: CASSPPGLAGPDQETQYF

clone_size: once
v_call: TRBV7-6
d_call: NA
j_call: TRBJ2-1
cdr3_nt: TGTGCCAGCAGCTTAGGGGGTGCGGGGGCCTTTTTTCGCGATGAGCAGTTCTTC
cdr3_aa: CASSLGGAGAFFRDEQFF

clone_size: NA
v_call: TRBV18
d_call: NA
j_call: TRBJ2-5
cdr3_nt: TGTGCCAGCTCACCACGGCAAGAGACCCAGTACTTC
cdr3_aa: CASSPRQETQYF

clone_size: NA
v_call: TRBV6-2/TRBV6-3
d_call: TRBD1
j_call: TRBJ1-5
cdr3_nt: TGTGCCAGCAGTTACACCCCCACCGGGACAGGGGGCCAGCCCCAGCATTTT
cdr3_aa: CASSYTPTGTGGQPQHF

clone_size: NA
v_call: TRBV4-1
d_call: NA
j_call: TRBJ1-2
cdr3_nt: TGCGCCAGCAGCCAGAGCAAGGGGGTATTTAACTATGGCTACACCTTC
cdr3_aa: CASSQSKGVFNYGYTF

clone_size: NA
v_call: TRBV4-1
d_call: TRBD1
j_call: TRBJ1-2
cdr3_nt: TGCGCCAGCAGCCAAGGGGTCGGGACAGGGGGTTATGGCTACACCTTC
cdr3_aa: CASSQGVGTGGYGYTF

clone_size: NA
v_call: TRBV7-2
d_call: NA
j_call: TRBJ2-2
cdr3_nt: TGTGCCAGCAGCTTAGATGTTTCCGGGGAGCTGTTTTTT
cdr3_aa: CASSLDVSGELFF